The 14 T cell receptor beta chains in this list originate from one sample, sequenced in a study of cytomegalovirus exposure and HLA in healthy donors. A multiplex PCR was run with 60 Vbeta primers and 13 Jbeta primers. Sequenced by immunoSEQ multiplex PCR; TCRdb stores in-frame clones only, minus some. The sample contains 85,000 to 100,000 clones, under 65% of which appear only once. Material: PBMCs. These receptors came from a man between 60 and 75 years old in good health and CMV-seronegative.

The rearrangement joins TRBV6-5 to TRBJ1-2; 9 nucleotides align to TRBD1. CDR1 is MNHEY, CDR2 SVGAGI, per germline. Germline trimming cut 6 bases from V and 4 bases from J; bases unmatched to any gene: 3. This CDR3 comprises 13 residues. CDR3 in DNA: TGTGCCAGCAGAGACAGGGGGACCTATGGCTACACCTTC. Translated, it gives CASRDRGTYGYTF.

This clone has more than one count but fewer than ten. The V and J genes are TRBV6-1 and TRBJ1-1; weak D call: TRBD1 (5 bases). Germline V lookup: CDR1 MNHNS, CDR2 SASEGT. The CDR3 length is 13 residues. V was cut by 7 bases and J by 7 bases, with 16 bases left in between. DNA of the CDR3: TGTGCCAGCACCCAGCGGGGGGGAATTGAAGCTTTCTTT. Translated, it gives CASTQRGGIEAFF.

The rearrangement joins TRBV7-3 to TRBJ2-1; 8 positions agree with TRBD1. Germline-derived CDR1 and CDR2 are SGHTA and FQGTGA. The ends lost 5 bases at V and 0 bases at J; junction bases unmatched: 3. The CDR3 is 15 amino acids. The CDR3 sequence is CASSRQGSSYNEQFF. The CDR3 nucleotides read TGTGCCAGCAGCAGACAGGGGAGCTCCTACAATGAGCAGTTCTTC.

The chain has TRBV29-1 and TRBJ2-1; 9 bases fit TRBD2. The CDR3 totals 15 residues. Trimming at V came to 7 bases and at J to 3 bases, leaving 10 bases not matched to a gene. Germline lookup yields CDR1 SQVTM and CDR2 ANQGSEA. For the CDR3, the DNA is TGCAGCGCCCCCAAGGGTAGCGGGAGCTACAATGAGCAGTTCTTC. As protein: CSAPKGSGSYNEQFF.

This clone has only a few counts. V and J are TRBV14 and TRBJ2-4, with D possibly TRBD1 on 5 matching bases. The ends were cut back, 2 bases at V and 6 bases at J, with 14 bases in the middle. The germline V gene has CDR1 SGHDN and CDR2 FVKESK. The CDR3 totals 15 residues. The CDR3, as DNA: TGTGCCAGCAGCCAATATAAAGGGGATGGAAACATTCAGTACTTC. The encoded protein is CASSQYKGDGNIQYF.

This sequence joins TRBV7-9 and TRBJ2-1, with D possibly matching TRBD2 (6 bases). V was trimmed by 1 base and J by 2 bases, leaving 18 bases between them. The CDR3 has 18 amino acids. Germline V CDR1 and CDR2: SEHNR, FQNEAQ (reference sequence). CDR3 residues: CASSLDGAGGIPYNEQFF. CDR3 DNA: TGTGCCAGCAGCTTAGATGGGGCCGGCGGGATTCCCTACAATGAGCAGTTCTTC.

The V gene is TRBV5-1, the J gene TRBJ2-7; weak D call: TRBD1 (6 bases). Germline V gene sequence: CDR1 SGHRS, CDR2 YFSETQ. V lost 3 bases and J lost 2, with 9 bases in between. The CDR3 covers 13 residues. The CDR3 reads CASSWTATYEQYF. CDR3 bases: TGCGCCAGCAGCTGGACAGCTACCTACGAGCAGTACTTC.

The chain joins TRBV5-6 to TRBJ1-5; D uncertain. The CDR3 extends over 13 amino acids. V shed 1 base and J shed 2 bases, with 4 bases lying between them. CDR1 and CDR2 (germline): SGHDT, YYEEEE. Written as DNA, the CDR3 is TGTGCCAGCAGCTTGCAGGGCAATCAGCCCCAGCATTTT. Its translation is CASSLQGNQPQHF.

CDR3 nucleotide sequence: TGCAGCGGTTGGGGGGCGGGGGTGAACACTGAAGCTTTCTTT. It specifies CSGWGAGVNTEAFF. This sequence joins TRBV29-1 and TRBJ1-1, with a tentative D call TRBD1 (6 bases). The CDR3 runs 14 residues. The germline V and J ends were trimmed by 7 bases and 0 bases, with 15 bases remaining between them. Germline loops: CDR1 SQVTM, CDR2 ANQGSEA.

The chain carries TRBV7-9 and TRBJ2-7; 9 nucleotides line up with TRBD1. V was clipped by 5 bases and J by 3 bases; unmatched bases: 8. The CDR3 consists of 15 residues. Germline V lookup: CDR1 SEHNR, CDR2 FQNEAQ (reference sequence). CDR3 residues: CASSPGTGRNYEQYF. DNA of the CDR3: TGTGCCAGCAGCCCGGGGACAGGGAGAAACTACGAGCAGTACTTC.

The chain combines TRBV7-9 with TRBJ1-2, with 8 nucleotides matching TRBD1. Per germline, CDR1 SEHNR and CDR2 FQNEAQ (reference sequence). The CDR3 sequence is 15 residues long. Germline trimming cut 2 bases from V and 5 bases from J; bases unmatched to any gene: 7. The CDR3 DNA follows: TGTGCCAGCAGCTTACTCACAGGGGGGGAATATGGCTACACCTTC. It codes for CASSLLTGGEYGYTF.

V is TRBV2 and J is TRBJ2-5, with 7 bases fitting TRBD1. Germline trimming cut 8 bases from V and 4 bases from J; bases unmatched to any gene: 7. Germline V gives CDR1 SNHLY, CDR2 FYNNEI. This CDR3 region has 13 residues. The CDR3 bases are TGTGCCAGCCTTAGGGGGCTCGGAGAGACCCAGTACTTC. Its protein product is CASLRGLGETQYF.

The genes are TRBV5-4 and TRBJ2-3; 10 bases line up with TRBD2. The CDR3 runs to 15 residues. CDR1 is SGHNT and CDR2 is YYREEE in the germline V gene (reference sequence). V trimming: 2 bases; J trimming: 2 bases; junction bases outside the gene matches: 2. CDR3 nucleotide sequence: TGTGCCAGCAGCTTTAGCGGGAGGCCCACAGATACGCAGTATTTT. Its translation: CASSFSGRPTDTQYF.

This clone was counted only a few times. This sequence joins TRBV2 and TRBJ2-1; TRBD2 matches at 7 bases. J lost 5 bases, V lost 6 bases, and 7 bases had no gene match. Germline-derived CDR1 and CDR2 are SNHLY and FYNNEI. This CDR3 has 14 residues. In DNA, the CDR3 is TGTGCCAGCAGGGGCTTGCGGGAGAACAATGAGCAGTTCTTC. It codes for CASRGLRENNEQFF.